The present entry profiles one TCR beta chain with its context. Its cognate antigen is unknown. Amplification used 60 Vbeta primers and 13 Jbeta primers. Libraries were prepared by immunoSEQ multiplex PCR; TCRdb keeps only in-frame clonotypes and omits some of them. The table has about 120,000 clones, 60% to 85% seen once. The entry originates in a study of cytomegalovirus exposure and HLA in healthy donors. Points from the study as a whole: Some segments of the V type, notably TRBV6-2 and TRBV6-3, were excluded as indistinguishable. The number of N-insertions in an Asian-associated ancestry cluster was reportedly below the 666-donor mean in a later analysis.

The germline V gene encodes CDR1 MNHEY and CDR2 SVGAGI. V lost 5 bases, J lost 10 bases, and 20 bases lay in between. The CDR3 totals 14 residues. The clonotype comes from a woman aged 40 to 50 in good health and CMV-seropositive. Sample: PBMCs. V gene TRBV6-5 combines with J gene TRBJ2-5, with a weak D call TRBD1 (7 bases). This CDR3 reads CASSATTGRGVQYF. Written as DNA, the CDR3 is TGTGCCAGCAGTGCCACGACAGGGCGCGGGGTCCAGTACTTC.